The 2 T cell receptor beta chains listed next were all sequenced from one sample in a study of Ad26.COV2.S vaccination and SARS-CoV-2 variants. TCRdb's table, derived via immunoSEQ multiplex PCR, lists solely in-frame clones and lacks some. This table has some 340,000 clones, about 86% appearing once. The treatment here: about 20 received Ad26.COV2.S at low or high dose, single or two shots; 5 received placebo; per-sample allocation not given. Samples came from day 63 after the first vaccine or placebo injection. Specimen: peripheral blood, collected in a trial of Ad26.COV2.S vaccine versus placebo. The receptors originated from a person between 18 and 60 years old who received the Ad26.COV2.S COVID-19 vaccine or a placebo.

The chain combines TRBV19 with TRBJ2-3; 8 nucleotides line up with TRBD1. The CDR3 runs 15 residues. Germline CDR1 LNHDA, CDR2 SQIVND (reference sequence). Losses at the gene ends were 5 bases for V and 6 bases for J; bases not matched to a gene: 10. The CDR3 spells CASSRGDRGADTQYF. CDR3 nucleotides: TGTGCCAGTAGTCGCGGCGACAGGGGCGCCGATACGCAGTATTTT.

J is TRBJ1-4 and V is TRBV19; D might be TRBD1 (5 bases). Trimming left V 3 bases short and J 10 bases short, with 15 bases between. CDR3 length: 14 amino acids. CDR1 and CDR2 (germline): LNHDA, SQIVND (reference sequence). This CDR3 is CASSIRTGVRKLFF. CDR3 DNA sequence: TGTGCCAGTAGTATTAGGACGGGGGTTCGAAAACTGTTTTTT.